This T cell receptor (beta chain) appears in the sequencing data of a study of blood T cell repertoires in COVID-19. Study overall: Nucleic acid was either cDNA or gDNA, and it came from T cells, B-cell-depleted T cells, or PBMCs.

Measured with immunoSEQ multiplex PCR; TCRdb has only the in-frame clones, and not every one. Among 300,000 to 400,000 clones, around 91% were seen once, and the ten largest hold 3% to 4%. The CDR3 is 16 residues long. V lost 1 base, J lost 0 bases, and 10 bases lay in between. From germline, CDR1 is SGHRS and CDR2 YFSETQ. The specimen was peripheral blood. This chain uses TRBV5-1 with TRBJ2-2; D may be TRBD1 (6 bases). The receptor's source is a woman aged 18-29 years who had recovered from COVID-19. The CDR3, as DNA: TGCGCCAGCAGCTTGACCGGGACACCGAACACCGGGGAGCTGTTTTTT. This translates into CASSLTGTPNTGELFF.